The T cell receptor (beta chain) described here comes from a study of spatial heterogeneity in lung cancer. Time point specified: sample taken at primary tumor resection. Material for sequencing was whole RNA from tumor, nontumor lung or frozen PBMC, left unsorted. TCRdb re-called the 5' RACE reads with MiXCR, one entry per CDR3 protein. Altogether fewer than 2,500 distinct CDR3 sequences are present, about 12% being singletons, with the ten largest covering roughly a quarter. Germline CDR1 and CDR2: DFQATT and SNEGSKA (reference sequence). V trimming: 5 bases; J trimming: 3 bases; junction bases outside the gene matches: 4. The CDR3 is 14 amino acids. This clonotype came up once. This beta chain is an unintended read in a library built for alpha chains; its size means little.

The chain joins TRBV20-1 to TRBJ2-1, with 10 bases fitting TRBD2. The sequences come from normal lung tissue next to the tumor, collected at surgery. The clonotype originates from a male donor with early-stage non-small cell lung cancer. CDR3 sequence reads: CSAVIAGGYNEQFF. For the CDR3, the DNA is TGCAGTGCTGTTATAGCGGGAGGCTACAATGAGCAGTTCTTC.